This TCR beta chain was observed in a study of T-cell reconstitution after alpha-beta-depleted transplantation in children. V shed 0 bases, J shed 5 bases, and the junction held 3 bases outside the gene matches. Germline CDR1 is KGHDR and CDR2 is SFDVKD. CDR3 length: 15 amino acids. Unique molecular identifiers were used in preparing the TCRbeta library. From the PCR reads, TCRdb called clonotypes with MiXCR, one entry per CDR3 protein. This table has about 900,000 distinct CDR3 sequences, 25% to 30% appearing once. The chain combines TRBV24-1 with TRBJ2-5; 9 nucleotides align to TRBD2. This TCR derives from a boy under two years old who had a stem cell transplant for SCID, so the T cells may come from the graft donor. Sequenced here: PBMCs, mostly from graft donor cells, sampled 360 days after TCRalphabeta/CD19-depleted stem cell transplant. The DNA of the CDR3 is TGTGCCACCAGTGATTTGAGGACTAGCGTGGAGACCCAGTACTTC. It is translated as CATSDLRTSVETQYF.